The rows below give T cell receptor beta chains drawn from one sample of a study of cytomegalovirus exposure and HLA in healthy donors. Only in-frame clones appear in the TCRdb table, and some are missing; sequencing was by immunoSEQ multiplex PCR. This sample has roughly 130,000 clones, with 75% to 90% found just once. Sequencing was done on a sample of PBMCs. The receptors were sampled from a man aged 25 to 40 in good health and CMV-seronegative. Both conserved end residues are part of each CDR3. D genes are given only for firm matches. Clone sizes are given selectively: once, few, many, or a class where the clone is expanded.

clone_size	d_call	j_call	v_call	cdr3_nt	cdr3_aa
NA	NA	TRBJ1-1	TRBV28	TGTGCCAGCAGCAGTCAGGGTTCAGGGAACACTGAAGCTTTCTTT	CASSSQGSGNTEAFF
NA	TRBD2	TRBJ2-1	TRBV29-1	TGCAGCGCGAAACTAGCGGGAGGGCCGGGTGAGCAGTTCTTC	CSAKLAGGPGEQFF
NA	TRBD2	TRBJ2-1	TRBV29-1	TGCAGCGTCTTTAGCGGGAGGGCGTACAATGAGCAGTTCTTC	CSVFSGRAYNEQFF
once	NA	TRBJ1-4	TRBV10-2	TGCGCCAGCACCCGAGTAACAACTAATGAAAAACTGTTTTTT	CASTRVTTNEKLFF
NA	TRBD2	TRBJ2-7	TRBV5-4	TGTGCCAGCAGCTCGGGAAAGACTAGCGGGAGGGCCTTTGTTTACGAGCAGTACTTC	CASSSGKTSGRAFVYEQYF
NA	NA	TRBJ2-7	TRBV11-2	TGTGCCAGCAGCTTACAGATACAATACGAGCAGTACTTC	CASSLQIQYEQYF
NA	TRBD1	TRBJ1-2	TRBV7-9	TGTGCCAGCAGCTCGGGACAGACCGACACCTTC	CASSSGQTDTF
NA	TRBD1	TRBJ2-7	TRBV27	TGTGCCAGCAGTTTTGGGCAGGGGGTCTCCTACGAGCAGTACTTC	CASSFGQGVSYEQYF
NA	NA	TRBJ1-1	TRBV5-4	TGTGCCAGCAGCTTCGCTTCCGGGGACACTGAAGCTTTCTTT	CASSFASGDTEAFF
NA	TRBD2	TRBJ2-1	TRBV28	TGTGCCAGCAGTCCGGGACTAGCGGGAGCCAATGAGCAGTTCTTC	CASSPGLAGANEQFF
NA	NA	TRBJ2-5	TRBV21-1	TGTGCCAGCAGCAAAAAAGAGCCAGGGGAAGAGACCCAGTACTTC	CASSKKEPGEETQYF
few	NA	TRBJ2-3	TRBV5-1	TGCGCCAGCAGCGTCGCTCACGGGGGTAGCACAGATACGCAGTATTTT	CASSVAHGGSTDTQYF
NA	TRBD2	TRBJ2-5	TRBV7-9	TGTGCCAGCAGCTCGGGACTAGTGAGGGAGACCCAGTACTTC	CASSSGLVRETQYF
NA	TRBD1	TRBJ1-1	TRBV5-4	TGTGCCAGCAGCTTGGAGCGTGCGAGACAGGGGGCGGGCGAAGCTTTCTTT	CASSLERARQGAGEAFF
NA	NA	TRBJ1-1	TRBV11-2	TGTGCCAGCAGATCCCCTGGCCGAGGGCGGAACACTGAAGCTTTCTTT	CASRSPGRGRNTEAFF
few	NA	TRBJ1-1	TRBV20-1	TGCAGTGGACAGATGAACACTGAAGCTTTCTTT	CSGQMNTEAFF
NA	NA	TRBJ1-2	TRBV5-4	TGTGCCAGCAGCCCGGAGGTGGCAGGGAGGAGTGGCTACCCCTTC	CASSPEVAGRSGYPF
NA	TRBD1	TRBJ1-1	TRBV30	TGTGCCTGGACTAAATCGGCCGGGACAGGGAAAGCTTTCTTT	CAWTKSAGTGKAFF
once	TRBD2	TRBJ2-2	TRBV29-1	TGCAGCGCCCCCGGGACTAGCGGGAACGGGGAGCTGTTTTTT	CSAPGTSGNGELFF
NA	TRBD2	TRBJ2-7	TRBV25-1	TGTGCCAGCACCGCGGGACTAGCGGATTACGAGCAGTACTTC	CASTAGLADYEQYF
NA	NA	TRBJ2-7	TRBV5-1	TGCGCCAGCAGTAAGGACTGGGAATCCTACGAGCAGTACTTC	CASSKDWESYEQYF
NA	NA	TRBJ1-5	TRBV5-6	TGTGCCAGCAGCTTGAACAGACATAACAATCAGCCCCAGCATTTT	CASSLNRHNNQPQHF
NA	NA	TRBJ2-1	TRBV5-6	TGTGCCAGCAGCTTAGTCGAAGATTGGGCTAATGAGCAGTTCTTC	CASSLVEDWANEQFF
NA	NA	TRBJ2-3	TRBV28	TGTGCCAGCAGCCGTCCCTCAGATACGCAGTATTTT	CASSRPSDTQYF
few	NA	TRBJ2-7	TRBV27	TGTGCCAGCAGTTCAAGAAGGTGGAGGGACAGCTCCTACGAGCAGTACTTC	CASSSRRWRDSSYEQYF
NA	TRBD2	TRBJ2-5	TRBV5-1	TGCGCCAGCAGCTTGGAGGTAGCGGGATATAAGGAGACCCAGTACTTC	CASSLEVAGYKETQYF
NA	NA	TRBJ2-2	TRBV7-2	TGTGCCAGCAGCTTTACGCAGGTGGTCGGGGAGCTGTTTTTT	CASSFTQVVGELFF
NA	TRBD1	TRBJ2-5	TRBV7-9	TGTGCCAGCAGCTCGGGACAGGGCGTCGAAGAGACCCAGTACTTC	CASSSGQGVEETQYF
NA	NA	TRBJ2-7	TRBV7-2	TGTGCCAGCAGCTTAGTTGCTCTAGCTCCCCACGAGCAGTACTTC	CASSLVALAPHEQYF
few	TRBD1	TRBJ1-2	TRBV19	TGTGCCAGTAGTATAGAGGCAGGGGGCTATTATGGCTACACCTTC	CASSIEAGGYYGYTF
few	TRBD1	TRBJ2-5	TRBV28	TGTGCCAGCAAACCCCAGGGGGTGGAAGAGACCCAGTACTTC	CASKPQGVEETQYF
NA	NA	TRBJ1-3	TRBV7-9	TGTGCCAGCAGCCTCCTCGAGGGGACACAAATCTCTGGAAACACCATATATTTT	CASSLLEGTQISGNTIYF
NA	NA	TRBJ1-2	TRBV30	TGTGCCTGGAGTGCGGGGGTGGGATGGCTCTATGGCTACACCTTC	CAWSAGVGWLYGYTF
few	NA	TRBJ1-1	TRBV28	TGTGCCAGCAGTTTTGCGGGTAACACTGAAGCTTTCTTT	CASSFAGNTEAFF
NA	NA	TRBJ2-1	TRBV7-9	TGTGCCAGCAGCCCCCCGGACATCCAGCAGTTCTTC	CASSPPDIQQFF
NA	TRBD2	TRBJ2-5	TRBV7-2	TGTGCCAGCAGTGCTAGCGGGCACCAAGAGACCCAGTACTTC	CASSASGHQETQYF
NA	TRBD1	TRBJ1-5	TRBV6-6	TGTGCCAGCAGTCCCGGGACAGTTAATCAGCCCCAGCATTTT	CASSPGTVNQPQHF
NA	TRBD1	TRBJ2-3	TRBV29-1	TGCAGCGTCGAAGACAGGGCAAAGGCAGATACGCAGTATTTT	CSVEDRAKADTQYF
once	TRBD1	TRBJ2-2	TRBV28	TGTGCCAGCAGTTTGAGTCAGGGGGTATTCACCGGGGAGCTGTTTTTT	CASSLSQGVFTGELFF
NA	TRBD1	TRBJ1-1	TRBV6-6	TGTGCCAGCAGCGGACAGGGGTATGAAGCTTTCTTT	CASSGQGYEAFF
NA	NA	TRBJ2-2	TRBV5-6	TGTGCCAGCAGCTTGAGCGGGTCCTCCTACGGGGAGCTGTTTTTT	CASSLSGSSYGELFF
NA	TRBD2	TRBJ2-7	TRBV7-2	TGTGCCAGCAGCCCTCGTGCGCGGGAGGCCGTGTACTTC	CASSPRAREAVYF
NA	TRBD2	TRBJ2-3	TRBV19	TGTGCCAGTAGCGGACTAGCGGGAGTCGCAGATACGCAGTATTTT	CASSGLAGVADTQYF
NA	TRBD1	TRBJ1-5	TRBV27	TGTGCCAGCAGTCCAACAGGGGGCCTTCAGCCCCAGCATTTT	CASSPTGGLQPQHF